One sample yielded the 17 T cell receptor beta chains listed below, sequenced in a study of CD8+CD57+ T cells in acquired aplastic anemia. CDR3 and TCR beta VDJ profiling relied on a genomic DNA template. TCRdb itself ran the reads through MiXCR, one entry per CDR3 protein. The sample lists 100,000 to 150,000 distinct CDR3 sequences, around 50% occurring once. Sequencing input: sorted CD4+, CD8+, or CD8+CD57+ T cells (not recorded which) from PBMCs. The receptor source for this set is a human donor in good health, serving as a control.

As concerns this clonotype: No DNA is shown, since the ends of the CDR3 on it are uncertain; the CDR3 is the one TCRdb lists. The chain uses TRBV11-2 and TRBJ1-6. Germline CDR1 SGHAT, CDR2 FQNNGV. The CDR3 contains 19 residues when both ends are counted. CDR3 loop: CASSFYICSAQGPNSPLHF.

This clonotype was detected ten times or more. V gene TRBV14 combines with J gene TRBJ1-1; possibly TRBD1 for D (5 bases). The CDR3 runs to 13 residues. In germline, CDR1 is SGHDN, CDR2 FVKESK. The V end was cut by 1 base, the J end by 3 bases, with 6 bases between. The CDR3 here is CASSQGGYTEAFF. The CDR3 coding sequence is TGTGCCAGCAGCCAAGGGGGGTACACTGAAGCTTTCTTT.

This clonotype was observed a few times. It may be a read error: a sequence one base away is much more abundant. For the CDR3, the DNA is TGTGCCTGGGCCAGGGGCGGTAATTCACCCCTCCACTTT. Its translation: CAWARGGNSPLHF. The chain has TRBV30 and TRBJ1-6; weak D call: TRBD1 (6 bases). CDR1 GTSNPN and CDR2 SVGIG come from the germline V gene (reference sequence). The V gene lost 5 bases and the J gene lost 6 bases, with 11 bases spanning the gap. CDR3 length equals 13 residues.

This clonotype occurred many times. The CDR3 reads CASSYSGQGRLQETQYF. CDR3 DNA sequence: TGTGCCAGCAGTTACTCGGGACAGGGAAGGCTTCAAGAGACCCAGTACTTC. This sequence joins TRBV6-5 and TRBJ2-5, with 9 bases lining up with TRBD1. V was clipped by 0 bases and J by 2 bases; unmatched bases: 7. This CDR3 has 17 residues. Germline CDR1 and CDR2: MNHEY and SVGAGI.

This clonotype was detected many times. The CDR3 nucleotides read TGTGCCAGCAGCGTATTGGGAACTGGAAACACCATATATTTT. Its translation is CASSVLGTGNTIYF. The chain couples TRBV9 to TRBJ1-3; no definite D call. V shed 1 base and J shed 2 bases, with 7 bases lying between them. Per germline, CDR1 SGDLS and CDR2 YYNGEE. The length of the CDR3 is 14 residues.

Remarks on this clonotype: Relative to the germline gene, one junction end is altered; a read error may explain this. This chain joins TRBV10-3 and TRBJ2-5; no definite D call. Looked up from germline, CDR1 is ENHRY and CDR2 is SYGVKD. This CDR3 spans 13 amino acids. The CDR3 loop is CAISETEQETHYF. The CDR3 DNA follows: TGTGCCATCAGTGAGACAGAACAAGAGACCCACTACTTC.

As for this clonotype: One end of the junction varies from germline; a read error may be responsible. The chain uses TRBV2 and TRBJ1-5; tentatively, D is TRBD1 (6 bases). The CDR3 has 13 residues. Germline V gene lookup returns CDR1 SNHLY and CDR2 FYNNEI. CDR3 sequence (DNA): TGCGCCAGTAAACAGGGCTTCAATCAGCCCCAGCATTTT. It specifies CASKQGFNQPQHF.

Ten or more counts support this clonotype. J is TRBJ2-7 and V is TRBV6-5; D remains ambiguous. The V end was cut by 10 bases, the J end by 1 base, with 11 bases between. The germline CDR1 and CDR2 sequences are MNHEY and SVGAGI. The CDR3 has 12 amino acids. The CDR3 protein is CATRRQSYEQYF. In DNA, the CDR3 is TGTGCCACCCGGCGTCAGTCCTACGAGCAGTACTTC.

This clonotype was detected a few times. The chain links TRBV9 to TRBJ2-3, with 12 positions matching TRBD2. The V segment lost 3 bases and the J segment 4 bases; nucleotides outside the gene matches: 9. The CDR3 totals 17 residues. Germline values: CDR1 SGDLS, CDR2 YYNGEE. This CDR3 reads CASSGFASGGAADTQYF. As DNA, the CDR3 is TGTGCCAGCAGCGGATTTGCTAGCGGGGGGGCCGCAGATACGCAGTATTTT. Drawing the rest from reference TRBV9 and TRBJ2-3, the complete variable domain is DSGVTQTPKHLITATGQRVTLRCSPRSGDLSVYWYQQSLDQGLQFLIQYYNGEERAKGNILERFSAQQFPDLHSELNLSSLELGDSALYFCASSGFASGGAADTQYFGPGTRLTVL.

This clonotype was counted many times. The J gene is TRBJ1-6, the V gene TRBV9; D unclear. CDR1 and CDR2 (germline): SGDLS, YYNGEE. Trimming shortened V by 4 bases and J by 7 bases, and 12 bases separated the two germline ends. The CDR3 loop spans 14 amino acids. The CDR3 DNA reads as TGTGCCAGCAGCCCCCGCGAAGGCAATTCACCCCTCCACTTT. It translates to CASSPREGNSPLHF.

Comments on this clonotype: A much bigger clone sits one base away, suggesting this may be a read error. The chain links TRBV11-2 to TRBJ2-2; 13 bases map to TRBD2. Germline V gives CDR1 SGHAT, CDR2 FQNNGV. This CDR3 region has 15 residues. CDR3 amino acids: CAGSLDRTSGGELFF. CDR3 DNA sequence: TGTGCCGGCAGCTTAGATCGGACTAGCGGGGGCGAGCTGTTTTTT.

This clonotype was counted many times. This chain uses TRBV11-2 with TRBJ2-7, with D unclear. From germline, CDR1 is SGHAT and CDR2 FQNNGV. CDR3 length equals 14 residues. V was shortened by 3 bases and J by 2 bases, with 11 bases between the two germline ends. As DNA, the CDR3 is TGTGCCAGCAGCTTGACGGATACACCCTACGAGCAGTACTTC. This sequence encodes CASSLTDTPYEQYF.

On this clonotype: An end of the junction does not agree with germline; a read error may underlie this. This sequence joins TRBV20-1 and TRBJ2-5, with TRBD2 identical over 11 bases. There are 14 residues in the CDR3. Per germline, CDR1 DFQATT and CDR2 SNEGSKA (reference sequence). The chain's CDR3 is CSAVAGGRLETQYF. The CDR3 DNA reads TGCAGTGCTGTAGCGGGGGGGCGGCTAGAGACTCAGTACTTC.

The V call is TRBV10-1, the J call TRBJ2-2; 7 bases are shared with TRBD2. Losses at the gene ends were 5 bases for V and 4 bases for J; bases not matched to a gene: 4. The CDR3 spans 14 residues. Germline loops: CDR1 WNHNN, CDR2 SYGVQD (reference sequence). CDR3 DNA sequence: TGCGCCAGCAGTTCCGGGGGGTTCACCGGGGAGCTGTTTTTT. Translating gives CASSSGGFTGELFF.

V is TRBV24-1 and J is TRBJ2-7; D possibly matches TRBD1 or TRBD2 (6 bases each). CDR1 KGHDR and CDR2 SFDVKD come from the germline V gene. This CDR3 region has 12 residues. V was shortened by 5 bases and J by 7 bases, with 11 bases between the two germline ends. CDR3 region: CATSAGGKEQYF. In nucleotides, the CDR3 is TGTGCCACCAGTGCCGGGGGCAAGGAGCAGTACTTC.

V gene TRBV24-1 combines with J gene TRBJ2-3; 9 bases map to TRBD2. The CDR3 is 16 amino acids. Trimming at V came to 1 base and at J to 3 bases, leaving 4 bases not matched to a gene. The germline CDR1 and CDR2 sequences are KGHDR and SFDVKD. The DNA for the CDR3 is TGTGCCACCAGTGATTTTTCCAGCGGGGGGACAGATACGCAGTATTTT. This sequence encodes CATSDFSSGGTDTQYF.

The chain links TRBV3-1 to TRBJ1-5, with 10 bases lining up with TRBD1. The CDR3 sequence is 16 residues long. The V gene end was trimmed by 6 bases and the J gene end by 6 bases; junction bases not matched to a gene: 11. Germline lookup yields CDR1 LGHDT and CDR2 YNNKEL (reference sequence). The CDR3 DNA follows: TGTGCCAGCAGGGTAGACAGGGGGCGCAAAAGTCAGCCCCAGCATTTT. Translated, it gives CASRVDRGRKSQPQHF.